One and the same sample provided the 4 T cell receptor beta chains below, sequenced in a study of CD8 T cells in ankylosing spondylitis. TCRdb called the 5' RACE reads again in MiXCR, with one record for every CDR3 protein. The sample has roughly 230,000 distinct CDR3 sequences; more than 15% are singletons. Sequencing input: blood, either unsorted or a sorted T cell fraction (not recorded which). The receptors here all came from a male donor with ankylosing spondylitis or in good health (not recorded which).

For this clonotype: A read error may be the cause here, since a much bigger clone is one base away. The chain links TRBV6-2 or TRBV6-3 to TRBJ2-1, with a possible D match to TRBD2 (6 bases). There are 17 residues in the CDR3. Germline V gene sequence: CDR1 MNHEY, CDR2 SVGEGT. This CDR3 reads CASSYSTAGLDYNKQFF. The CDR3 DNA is TGTGCCAGCAGTTACTCGACAGCCGGACTGGACTACAATAAGCAGTTCTTC.

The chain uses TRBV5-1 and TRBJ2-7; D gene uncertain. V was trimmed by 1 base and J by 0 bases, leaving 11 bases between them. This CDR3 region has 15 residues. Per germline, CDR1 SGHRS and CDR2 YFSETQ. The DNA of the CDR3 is TGCGCCAGCAGCTTGAGGGCGGAGAGCTCCTACGAGCAGTACTTC. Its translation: CASSLRAESSYEQYF.

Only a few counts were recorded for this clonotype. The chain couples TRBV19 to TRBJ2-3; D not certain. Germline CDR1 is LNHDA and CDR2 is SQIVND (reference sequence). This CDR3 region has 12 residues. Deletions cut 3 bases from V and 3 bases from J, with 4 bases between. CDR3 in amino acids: CASSMNTDTQYF. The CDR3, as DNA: TGTGCCAGTAGTATGAATACAGATACGCAGTATTTT.

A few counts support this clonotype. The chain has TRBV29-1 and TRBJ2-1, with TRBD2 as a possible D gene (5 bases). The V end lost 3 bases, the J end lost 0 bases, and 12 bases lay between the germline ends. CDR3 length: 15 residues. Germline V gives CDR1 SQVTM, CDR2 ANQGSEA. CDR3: CSVDEGRSSYNEQFF. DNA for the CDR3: TGCAGCGTTGATGAGGGTAGAAGCTCCTACAATGAGCAGTTCTTC.